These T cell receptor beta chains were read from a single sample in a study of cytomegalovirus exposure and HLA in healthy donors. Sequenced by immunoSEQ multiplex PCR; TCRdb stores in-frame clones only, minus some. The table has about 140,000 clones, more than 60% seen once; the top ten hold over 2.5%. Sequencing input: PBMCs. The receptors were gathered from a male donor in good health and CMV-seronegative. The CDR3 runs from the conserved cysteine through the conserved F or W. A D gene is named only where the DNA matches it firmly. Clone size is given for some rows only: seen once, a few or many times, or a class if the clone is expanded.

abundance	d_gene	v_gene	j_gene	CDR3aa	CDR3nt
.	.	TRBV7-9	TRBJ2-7	CASRKEGSYNSYEQYF	TGTGCCAGCAGGAAGGAGGGCAGTTACAACTCCTACGAGCAGTACTTC
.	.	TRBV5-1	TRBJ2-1	CASSPDSISYNEQFF	TGCGCCAGCAGCCCGGACAGTATCTCCTACAATGAGCAGTTCTTC
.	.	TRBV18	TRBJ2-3	CASRLSGLNPFTDTQYF	TGTGCCAGCCGTTTATCTGGTCTAAATCCCTTTACAGATACGCAGTATTTT
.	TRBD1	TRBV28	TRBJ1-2	CASSLTGEGGYTF	TGTGCCAGCAGTTTAACAGGGGAAGGTGGCTACACCTTC
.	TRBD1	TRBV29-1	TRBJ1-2	CSVERDRGRGYTF	TGCAGCGTTGAACGGGACAGGGGTCGGGGCTACACCTTC
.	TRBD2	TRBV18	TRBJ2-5	CASSYAGGLQETQYF	TGTGCCAGCTCCTATGCGGGGGGCCTCCAAGAGACCCAGTACTTC
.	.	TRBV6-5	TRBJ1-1	CATEGVNTEAFF	TGTGCCACAGAAGGAGTGAACACTGAAGCTTTCTTT
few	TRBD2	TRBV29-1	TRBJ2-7	CSVGLAGNYEQYF	TGCAGCGTTGGACTAGCGGGAAACTACGAGCAGTACTTC
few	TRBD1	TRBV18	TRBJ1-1	CASSPPHDRGRAPAFF	TGTGCCAGCTCACCACCCCACGACAGGGGGCGAGCACCAGCTTTCTTT
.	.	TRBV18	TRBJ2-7	CASSPTADYEQYF	TGTGCCAGCTCACCAACCGCAGACTACGAGCAGTACTTC
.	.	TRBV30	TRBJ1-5	CAWSVSGGGQPQHF	TGTGCCTGGAGTGTGTCAGGCGGGGGACAGCCCCAGCATTTT
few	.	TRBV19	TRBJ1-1	CASRLSLNTEAFF	TGTGCCAGTCGACTGTCACTGAACACTGAAGCTTTCTTT
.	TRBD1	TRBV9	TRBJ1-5	CASSPGTGSNQPQHF	TGTGCCAGCAGCCCCGGGACAGGCTCAAATCAGCCCCAGCATTTT
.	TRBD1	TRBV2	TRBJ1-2	CASSDRDRVYGYTF	TGTGCCAGCAGTGATCGTGACAGGGTCTATGGCTACACCTTC
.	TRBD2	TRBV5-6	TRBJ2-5	CASSRTSGGERETQYF	TGTGCCAGCAGCCGGACTAGCGGGGGGGAGCGGGAGACCCAGTACTTC
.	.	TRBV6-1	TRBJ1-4	CASSPTPATNEKLFF	TGTGCCAGCAGTCCGACACCTGCAACTAATGAAAAACTGTTTTTT
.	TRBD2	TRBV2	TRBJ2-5	CASRREEKTQYF	TGTGCCAGCAGGCGGGAGGAAAAGACCCAGTACTTC
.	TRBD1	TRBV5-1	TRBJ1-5	CASSFDRVNQPQHF	TGCGCCAGCAGCTTTGACAGGGTAAATCAGCCCCAGCATTTT
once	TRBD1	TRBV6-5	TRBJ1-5	CASSTTGVQPQHF	TGTGCCAGCAGTACCACAGGGGTTCAGCCCCAGCATTTT
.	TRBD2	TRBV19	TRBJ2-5	CATPFETGLAGSIQETQYF	TGTGCCACCCCCTTTGAAACGGGACTAGCGGGGAGTATCCAAGAGACCCAGTACTTC
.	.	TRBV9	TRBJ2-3	CASSLPRGDTQYF	TGTGCCAGCAGCCTCCCGAGAGGAGATACGCAGTATTTT
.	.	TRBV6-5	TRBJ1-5	CASTLGVNQPQHF	TGTGCCAGCACTTTGGGAGTCAATCAGCCCCAGCATTTT
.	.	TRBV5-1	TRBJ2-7	CASSLNGGTSTYEQYF	TGCGCCAGCAGCTTGAACGGGGGGACATCAACCTACGAGCAGTACTTC
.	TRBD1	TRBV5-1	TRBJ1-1	CASYQGARSTEAFF	TGCGCCAGCTACCAGGGGGCGAGGAGCACTGAAGCTTTCTTT